The 23 T cell receptor beta chains below were found in one sample sequenced in a study of shared clonotypes between healthy human individuals. CD8 cells regarded as naive lacked CD45RO, were positively chosen for CCR7, and omitted terminally differentiated effector memory CD45RA+ cells. Using immunoSEQ multiplex PCR, the repertoire was profiled, and TCRdb retains in-frame clones only, with some absent. The table has around 560,000 clones, around 95% seen once. Specimen: naive CD8+ T cells sorted from blood. All receptors come from a woman aged 25 to 45 in good health.

The chain recombines TRBV27 with TRBJ1-1; D might be TRBD1 (5 bases). CDR3 length equals 15 residues. V was shortened by 2 bases and J by 0 bases, with 10 bases between the two germline ends. Germline V lookup: CDR1 MNHEY, CDR2 SMNVEV (reference sequence). The CDR3 sequence: CASSLIGALNTEAFF. CDR3 nucleotide sequence: TGTGCCAGCAGTTTAATTGGGGCCTTGAACACTGAAGCTTTCTTT.

The chain has TRBV28 and TRBJ1-2, with 9 bases that match TRBD1. The CDR3 spans 20 residues. V was pared by 4 bases and J by 3 bases, with 21 bases of the junction left unmatched. Germline loops: CDR1 MDHEN, CDR2 SYDVKM. The CDR3 DNA reads TGTGCCAGCAGTTCACTCTTTGCCTCCGGGACAGGGAAGTTTTACTATGGCTACACCTTC. Translated: CASSSLFASGTGKFYYGYTF.

This chain uses TRBV13 with TRBJ1-3; no clear D gene. V gave up 3 bases and J gave up 0 bases, with 6 bases separating them. This CDR3 has 14 residues. CDR1 PRHDT and CDR2 FYEKMQ come from the germline V gene (reference sequence). The CDR3 sequence is CASSFSSSGNTIYF. CDR3 in DNA: TGTGCCAGCAGCTTTTCAAGCTCTGGAAACACCATATATTTT. The whole variable domain, remainder taken from reference TRBV13 and TRBJ1-3, is AAGVIQSPRHLIKEKRETATLKCYPIPRHDTVYWYQQGPGQDPQFLISFYEKMQSDKGSIPDRFSAQQFSDYHSELNMSSLELGDSALYFCASSFSSSGNTIYFGEGSWLTVV.

DNA of the CDR3: TGTGCCAGCAGCAGGAGCGGCAATGAGCAGTTCTTC. Translating gives CASSRSGNEQFF. V and J are TRBV9 and TRBJ2-1; D is possibly TRBD2 (5 bases). CDR1 is SGDLS, CDR2 YYNGEE, per germline. The CDR3 extends over 12 amino acids. Trimming shortened V by 4 bases and J by 6 bases, and 8 bases separated the two germline ends.

The chain couples TRBV28 to TRBJ2-3; the D gene is possibly TRBD2 (5 bases). CDR1 is MDHEN and CDR2 is SYDVKM in the germline V gene. The CDR3 is made up of 15 amino acids. The V end was cut by 11 bases, the J end by 6 bases, with 24 bases between. The CDR3 sequence is CAACPLAAVGDTQYF. CDR3 sequence (DNA): TGTGCCGCCTGTCCTTTGGCAGCGGTGGGGGATACGCAGTATTTT.

The rearrangement links TRBV6-5 to TRBJ1-5, with no clear D. Germline lookup yields CDR1 MNHEY and CDR2 SVGAGI. This CDR3 has 14 residues. With 0 bases removed from V and 6 bases from J, the gap between germline ends came to 9 bases. In nucleotides, the CDR3 is TGTGCCAGCAGTTACTCGGAGGGTGGTCAGCCCCAGCATTTT. Protein: CASSYSEGGQPQHF.

The chain joins TRBV5-6 to TRBJ1-2, with D uncertain. Germline lookup yields CDR1 SGHDT and CDR2 YYEEEE. The ends were cut back, 3 bases at V and 2 bases at J, with 8 bases in the middle. CDR3 size: 13 residues. CDR3 residues: CASSYGTNYGYTF. DNA of the CDR3: TGTGCCAGCAGCTACGGCACCAACTATGGCTACACCTTC.

V is TRBV2 and J is TRBJ1-1, with D unclear. Between the trimmed V and J ends, which lost 6 bases and 4 bases, there was a span of 12 bases. Germline CDR1 and CDR2: SNHLY and FYNNEI. The CDR3 loop spans 13 amino acids. The CDR3 DNA is TGTGCCAGCAGGGACCGATTTGGCACTGAAGCTTTCTTT. Amino acids: CASRDRFGTEAFF.

The genes are TRBV5-8 and TRBJ1-5, with 8 nucleotides matching TRBD1. Germline V gene sequence: CDR1 SGHTS, CDR2 YDEGEE. With 1 base clipped from V and 7 bases from J, the junction kept 7 bases outside the gene matches. The CDR3 runs to 15 residues. The CDR3 DNA is TGTGCCAGCAGCTTGACTCAGGGGGCTAAACAGCCCCAGCATTTT. Its protein is CASSLTQGAKQPQHF. Full variable domain (outside the CDR3, taken from reference TRBV5-8 and TRBJ1-5): EAGVTQSPTHLIKTRGQQATLRCSPISGHTSVYWYQQALGLGLQFLLWYDEGEERNRGNFPPRFSGRQFPNYSSELNVNALELEDSALYLCASSLTQGAKQPQHFGDGTRLSIL.

This chain uses TRBV27 with TRBJ2-3; no reliable D call. Trimming left V 0 bases short and J 0 bases short, with 10 bases between. Germline values: CDR1 MNHEY, CDR2 SMNVEV (reference sequence). CDR3 length: 16 residues. CDR3 amino acids: CASSLSGASSTDTQYF. CDR3 DNA: TGTGCCAGCAGTTTATCTGGCGCGTCAAGCACAGATACGCAGTATTTT.

The count of this clone is one. The chain employs TRBV2 and TRBJ1-4; D is perhaps TRBD1 (6 bases). The ends were cut back, 7 bases at V and 8 bases at J, with 17 bases in the middle. The CDR3 consists of 14 residues. Germline values: CDR1 SNHLY, CDR2 FYNNEI. DNA of the CDR3: TGTGCCAGCAAAGGGGTAGGGACACGGGAAAAACTGTTTTTT. Its translation is CASKGVGTREKLFF.

The CDR3, as DNA: TGTGCCAGTAGTAGCGAGACCACAGGGGCTTACACCGGGGAGCTGTTTTTT. Protein sequence: CASSSETTGAYTGELFF. The chain has TRBV19 and TRBJ2-2, with TRBD1 matching 7 bases. V was pared by 4 bases and J by 3 bases, with 11 bases of the junction left unmatched. CDR1 and CDR2 from the germline V gene are LNHDA and SQIVND (reference sequence). The CDR3 sequence is 17 residues long.

The V gene is TRBV29-1, the J gene TRBJ2-1, with TRBD2 identical over 12 bases. After removal of 8 bases from V and 9 bases from J, the junction contained 14 bases not matched to a gene. The V gene's germline CDR1 is SQVTM and CDR2 ANQGSEA. The CDR3 spans 15 residues. In DNA, the CDR3 is TGCAGCCAGGGGTCCCGGACTAGCGGGGATGGTGAGCAGTTCTTC. Its protein product is CSQGSRTSGDGEQFF.

As to this clone: The junction and the germline gene differ at one end; a read error may be behind it. This chain links TRBV7-2 with TRBJ2-6, with a tentative D call TRBD1 (5 bases). CDR1 SGHTA and CDR2 FQGNSA come from the germline V gene. This CDR3 contains 14 residues. The CDR3 DNA sequence: TGTGCCAGCACCGCCGGGCCTGGGGCCAATGTCCTGACTTTC. It is translated as CASTAGPGANVLTF.

V and J are TRBV10-3 and TRBJ2-3, with TRBD2 identical over 11 bases. Germline assignment: CDR1 ENHRY and CDR2 SYGVKD. The CDR3 spans 16 residues. Trimming took 5 bases from V and 0 from J; bases not matched to a gene: 4. In nucleotides, the CDR3 is TGTGCCATCAGTAGGACTAGCGGGCAGAGCACAGATACGCAGTATTTT. It encodes CAISRTSGQSTDTQYF.

The CDR3 bases are TGTGCCAGCAGCTTCGGGGACGGGGAGCTGTTTTTT. This codes for CASSFGDGELFF. The chain has TRBV7-9 and TRBJ2-2; maybe TRBD2 (5 bases). The CDR3 is 12 residues long. V was clipped by 3 bases and J by 7 bases, with 6 bases between them. Looked up from germline, CDR1 is SEHNR and CDR2 is FQNEAQ (reference sequence).

V usage is TRBV28 and J usage is TRBJ1-6; 8 bases align to TRBD1. The trim removed 2 bases at V and 12 bases at J, leaving 3 bases unmatched. The V gene's germline CDR1 is MDHEN and CDR2 SYDVKM. The CDR3 is 13 residues long. The CDR3 region is CASSLDTGGPLHF. The CDR3, as DNA: TGTGCCAGCAGTTTAGACACAGGGGGACCCCTCCACTTT.

The chain employs TRBV28 and TRBJ1-6; D unresolved. CDR1 MDHEN and CDR2 SYDVKM come from the germline V gene. V was shortened by 8 bases and J by 7 bases, with 15 bases between the two germline ends. The CDR3 consists of 14 residues. CDR3 amino acids: CASGNSYTNSPLHF. CDR3 nucleotides: TGTGCCAGCGGAAACAGCTACACCAATTCACCCCTCCACTTT.

This chain's CDR3 is CASRESRTGKRNEQFF. Here the CDR3 DNA reads TGTGCCAGCAGAGAGAGCCGTACCGGGAAGCGCAATGAGCAGTTCTTC. The chain links TRBV2 to TRBJ2-1; possibly TRBD2 for D (5 bases). CDR3 length: 16 residues. Germline CDR1 SNHLY, CDR2 FYNNEI. V was clipped by 6 bases and J by 6 bases, with 21 bases between them.

Details on this clone: Different DNA sequences within this sample yield the same CDR3. The chain has TRBV9 and TRBJ2-7; the D is unclear. With 0 bases removed from V and 1 base from J, the gap between germline ends came to 5 bases. This CDR3 comprises 13 residues. CDR1 SGDLS and CDR2 YYNGEE come from the germline V gene. The CDR3 loop is CASSVDGSYEQYF. The CDR3 nucleotides are TGTGCCAGCAGCGTAGATGGGTCCTACGAGCAGTACTTC.

This sequence joins TRBV1 and TRBJ2-5. The end of the DNA aligns better with TRBJ2-7, so the J call may be wrong. TRBV1 is noted as a pseudogene. The CDR3 has 14 residues. The CDR3 region is CTSSLHKGPYEQYF. CDR3 DNA sequence: TGCACCAGCAGCCTTCATAAGGGCCCCTACGAGCAGTACTTC.

V and J are TRBV5-4 and TRBJ2-7, with D possibly matching TRBD1 (5 bases). The CDR3 length is 15 residues. CDR1 and CDR2 from the germline V gene are SGHNT and YYREEE (reference sequence). V lost 2 bases and J 0 bases, leaving 12 bases between the germline ends. The CDR3 is CASSFQGSPSYEQYF. DNA for the CDR3: TGTGCCAGCAGCTTTCAGGGTTCTCCCTCCTACGAGCAGTACTTC. Using reference TRBV5-4 and TRBJ2-7 for the parts outside the CDR3, the full variable domain is ETGVTQSPTHLIKTRGQQVTLRCSSQSGHNTVSWYQQALGQGPQFIFQYYREEENGRGNFPPRFSGLQFPNYSSELNVNALELDDSALYLCASSFQGSPSYEQYFGPGTRLTVT.

This chain joins TRBV11-2 and TRBJ2-2, with 7 nucleotides matching TRBD1. With V trimmed by 0 bases and J by 1 base, 5 bases remained unmatched. The CDR3 contains 17 residues. Germline CDR1 and CDR2: SGHAT and FQNNGV. CDR3 sequence (DNA): TGTGCCAGCAGCTTAGATATTGGACAGGAGAACACCGGGGAGCTGTTTTTT. Protein: CASSLDIGQENTGELFF. The complete variable domain, with remaining parts taken from reference TRBV11-2 and TRBJ2-2, reads EAGVAQSPRYKIIEKRQSVAFWCNPISGHATLYWYQQILGQGPKLLIQFQNNGVVDDSQLPKDRFSAERLKGVDSTLKIQPAKLEDSAVYLCASSLDIGQENTGELFFGEGSRLTVL.